This paragraph reports one TCR beta chain. Its binding antigen is unknown. There are no base qualities to consult, and no much larger clone falls within one base. Clipping removes 0 bases from V and 4 bases from J, with 7 as the unmatched junction base count. The CDR3 goes from the cysteine to the phenylalanine over 17 residues. The CDR3 DNA has 51 bases and is translated from base 1. The germline V gene gives CDR1 as SGHVS and CDR2 as FQNEAQ. These data come from a study of blood T cell repertoires in COVID-19 (dated by TCRdb to 2018 to 2020). Regarding the research as a whole: The collaborator samples originated in the United States, Italy and Spain and spanned the acute and convalescent phases of COVID-19. The material from the prospective study consisted of cDNA or gDNA derived from T cells, B-cell-depleted T cells, or PBMCs. Subjects who had been exposed to COVID-19, were actively infected with it, or had recovered from it provided the deeply sampled blood TCRbeta repertoires that made up the dataset. A freely available public database, intended as a resource for researchers studying the immune response to SARS-CoV-2, is where the repertoires were released. The samples were drawn from the first 160 participants of the ongoing ImmuneRACE study and from 950 to 1,500 subjects provided by 6 global collaborators. The sample metadata nearly always contained a de-identified subject ID, COVID-19 status, age in years and sex. Where available, HLA class I and class II types were taken from metadata supplied by the sample provider and were not determined by assay-based typing.

Here is what the overall study found, with its caveats: How much clinical and demographic metadata was included differed by source and by participant, and the metadata was provided uncurated.

The immunoSEQ Assay, a bias-controlled multiplex PCR, was used to amplify TCRbeta CDR3 regions from genomic DNA. On the authors' methods: The number of nucleated cells in each sample was estimated by amplification of reference gene primers within the assay. To quantify the absolute abundance of each unique TCRbeta CDR3 rearrangement, sequence reads were collapsed and filtered. Productive Simpson clonality was computed per sample as the square root of Simpson's diversity index over productive rearrangements. The immuneACCESS repertoire file appears here via TCRdb, limited to in-frame rearrangements. These files lack a portion of the clones; in checked studies, under half of the deficit traces to unresolved V genes, and the cause of the others is not known. Clonal size and the V and J genes are those of that table, whereas D and trimming came from the DNA. The sample table lists 120,000 to 150,000 clones, approximately 91% of them with a count of one. Roughly 2% of the sample is held by the ten biggest clonotypes.

Each collaborating institution followed its own protocols to collect whole blood in K2EDTA tubes. Collaborator samples were shipped for TCRbeta analysis as frozen whole blood, isolated PBMCs, or DNA extracted from either sample type. The sample was peripheral blood. The rearrangement joined TRBV7-8 to TRBJ2-1; TRBD1 agrees with 9 junctional bases. The TCR sequence derives from a human donor in a cohort sampled during active COVID-19. The CDR3 region reads CASSLAPWGQGYNEQFF. The DNA reads TGTGCCAGCAGCTTAGCGCCTTGGGGACAGGGATACAATGAGCAGTTCTTC. The entire variable domain, with the stretches around the CDR3 drawn from the reference TRBV7-8 and TRBJ2-1 proteins, is GAGVSQSPRYKVAKRGQDVALRCDPISGHVSLFWYQQALGQGPEFLTYFQNEAQLDKSGLPSDRFFAERPEGSVSTLKIQRTQQEDSAVYLCASSLAPWGQGYNEQFFGPGTRLTVL.